The source of this T cell receptor beta chain is a study of T cell responses to AZD1222 COVID-19 vaccine. Remarks on this clone: The antigen is undetermined.

TCRdb's copy holds only in-frame clones and misses some; the assay was immunoSEQ multiplex PCR. The table includes approximately 120,000 clones, 87% detected once. Points from the study as a whole: The donor cohort was predominantly white British with a female majority, and clonal diversity may have been underestimated.

Germline V gene data show CDR1 as KGHDR and CDR2 as SFDVKD. The V gene end was trimmed by 12 bases and the J gene end by 8 bases; junction bases not matched to a gene: 9. CDR3 length: 14 amino acids. The sequencing used peripheral blood, collected on day 0 of AZD1222 vaccination. This sequence originates from an adult in good health. The chain employs TRBV24-1 and TRBJ1-6, with 10 bases aligning to TRBD1. CDR3: CAVQRDRGDSPLHF. CDR3 sequence (DNA): TGTGCCGTCCAACGGGACAGGGGAGATTCACCCCTCCACTTT.